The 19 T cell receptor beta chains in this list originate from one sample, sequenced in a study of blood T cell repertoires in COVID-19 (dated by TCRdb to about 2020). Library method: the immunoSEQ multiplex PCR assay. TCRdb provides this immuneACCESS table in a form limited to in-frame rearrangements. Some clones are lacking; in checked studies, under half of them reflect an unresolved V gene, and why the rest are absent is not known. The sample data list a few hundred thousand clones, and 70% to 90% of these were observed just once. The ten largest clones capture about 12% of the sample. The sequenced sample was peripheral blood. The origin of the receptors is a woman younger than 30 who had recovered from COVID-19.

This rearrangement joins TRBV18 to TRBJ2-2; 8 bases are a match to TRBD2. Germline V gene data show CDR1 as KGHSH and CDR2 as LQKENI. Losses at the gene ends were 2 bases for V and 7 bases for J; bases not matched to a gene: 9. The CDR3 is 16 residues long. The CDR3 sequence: CASSPTSGRYGGELFF. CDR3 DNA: TGTGCCAGCTCACCAACAAGCGGGAGATACGGCGGGGAGCTGTTTTTT.

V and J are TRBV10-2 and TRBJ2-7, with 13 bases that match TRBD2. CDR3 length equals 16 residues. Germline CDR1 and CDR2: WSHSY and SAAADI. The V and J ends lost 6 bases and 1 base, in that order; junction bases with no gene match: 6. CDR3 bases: TGCGCCAGCAGGGGGACTAGCGGGACTGGGTCCTACGAGCAGTACTTC. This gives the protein CASRGTSGTGSYEQYF.

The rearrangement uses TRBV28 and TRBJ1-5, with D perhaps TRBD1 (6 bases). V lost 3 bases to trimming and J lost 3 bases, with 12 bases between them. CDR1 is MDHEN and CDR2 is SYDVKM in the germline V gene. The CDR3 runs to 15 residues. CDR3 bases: TGTGCCAGCAGTTTTGACAGGCGTCTCAATCAGCCCCAGCATTTT. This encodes CASSFDRRLNQPQHF.

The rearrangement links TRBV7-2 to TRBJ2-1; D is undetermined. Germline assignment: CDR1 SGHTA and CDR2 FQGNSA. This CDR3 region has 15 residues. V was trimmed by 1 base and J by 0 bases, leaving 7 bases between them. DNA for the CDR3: TGTGCCAGCAGCTTAGAGTGGAGCTCCTACAATGAGCAGTTCTTC. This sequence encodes CASSLEWSSYNEQFF.

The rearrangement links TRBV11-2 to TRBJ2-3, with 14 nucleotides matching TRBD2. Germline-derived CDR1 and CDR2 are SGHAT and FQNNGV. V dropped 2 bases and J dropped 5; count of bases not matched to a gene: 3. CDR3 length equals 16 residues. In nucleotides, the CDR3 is TGTGCCAGCAGCTTATTTGGACTAGCGGGAGGAGATACGCAGTATTTT. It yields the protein CASSLFGLAGGDTQYF.

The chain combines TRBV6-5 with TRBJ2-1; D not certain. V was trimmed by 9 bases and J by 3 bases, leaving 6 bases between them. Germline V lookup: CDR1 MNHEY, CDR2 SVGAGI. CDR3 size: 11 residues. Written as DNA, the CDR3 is TGTGCCAGTTTAAACTACAATGAGCAGTTCTTC. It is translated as CASLNYNEQFF.

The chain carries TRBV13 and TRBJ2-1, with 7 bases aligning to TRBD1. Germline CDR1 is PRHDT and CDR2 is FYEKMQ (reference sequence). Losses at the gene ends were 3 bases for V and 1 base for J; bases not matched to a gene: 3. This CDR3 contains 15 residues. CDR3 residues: CASSFTGESYNEQFF. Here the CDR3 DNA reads TGTGCCAGCAGCTTTACAGGGGAGTCCTACAATGAGCAGTTCTTC.

The CDR3 spells CASSYDRAEAFF. The CDR3 DNA follows: TGTGCCAGCAGTTATGACAGGGCTGAAGCTTTCTTT. The rearrangement links TRBV28 to TRBJ1-1; TRBD1 matches at 7 bases. Germline CDR1 reads MDHEN; CDR2 reads SYDVKM. Losses at the gene ends were 4 bases for V and 6 bases for J; bases not matched to a gene: 2. CDR3 size: 12 residues.

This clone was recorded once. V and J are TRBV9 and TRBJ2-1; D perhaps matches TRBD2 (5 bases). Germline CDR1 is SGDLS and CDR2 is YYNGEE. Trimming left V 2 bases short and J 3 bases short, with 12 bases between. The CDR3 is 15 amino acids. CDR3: CASSVGVSVYNEQFF. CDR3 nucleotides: TGTGCCAGCAGCGTCGGGGTATCCGTCTACAATGAGCAGTTCTTC.

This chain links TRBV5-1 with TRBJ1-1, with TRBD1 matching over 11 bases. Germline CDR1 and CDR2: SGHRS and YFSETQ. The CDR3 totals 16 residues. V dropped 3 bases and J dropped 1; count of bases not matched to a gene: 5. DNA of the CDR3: TGCGCCAGCAGCTGGGACAGGGGGGGCGAGAACACTGAAGCTTTCTTT. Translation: CASSWDRGGENTEAFF. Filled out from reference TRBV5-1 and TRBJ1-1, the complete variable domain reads KAGVTQTPRYLIKTRGQQVTLSCSPISGHRSVSWYQQTPGQGLQFLFEYFSETQRNKGNFPGRFSGRQFSNSRSEMNVSTLELGDSALYLCASSWDRGGENTEAFFGQGTRLTVV.

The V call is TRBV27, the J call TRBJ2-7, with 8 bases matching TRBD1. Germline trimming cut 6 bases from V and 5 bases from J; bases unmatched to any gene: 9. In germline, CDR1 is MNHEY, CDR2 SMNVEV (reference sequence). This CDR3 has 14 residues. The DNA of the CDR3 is TGTGCCAGCAGGACACAGGGGGTGGCCAACGAGCAGTACTTC. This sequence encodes CASRTQGVANEQYF.

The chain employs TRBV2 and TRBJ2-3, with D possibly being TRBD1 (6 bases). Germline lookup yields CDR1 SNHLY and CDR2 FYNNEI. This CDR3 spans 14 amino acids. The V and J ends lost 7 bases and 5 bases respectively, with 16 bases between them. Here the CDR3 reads CASNKQGREDTQYF. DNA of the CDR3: TGTGCCAGCAACAAACAGGGTCGCGAAGATACGCAGTATTTT. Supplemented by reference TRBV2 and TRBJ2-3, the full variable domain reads EPEVTQTPSHQVTQMGQEVILRCVPISNHLYFYWYRQILGQKVEFLVSFYNNEISEKSEIFDDQFSVERPDGSNFTLKIRSTKLEDSAMYFCASNKQGREDTQYFGPGTRLTVL.

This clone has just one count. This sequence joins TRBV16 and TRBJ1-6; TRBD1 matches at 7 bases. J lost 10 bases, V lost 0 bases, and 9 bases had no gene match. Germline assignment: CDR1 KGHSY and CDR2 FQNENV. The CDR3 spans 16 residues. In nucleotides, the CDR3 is TGTGCCAGCAGCCAATCTGGAGGGGGCACCGGGTCACCCCTCCACTTT. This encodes CASSQSGGGTGSPLHF.

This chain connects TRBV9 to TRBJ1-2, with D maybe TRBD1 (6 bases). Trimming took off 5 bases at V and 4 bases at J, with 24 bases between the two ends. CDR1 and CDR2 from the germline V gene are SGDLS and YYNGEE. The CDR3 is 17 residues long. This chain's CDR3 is CASSHNSQGPTGYGYTF. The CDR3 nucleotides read TGTGCCAGCAGTCATAATTCACAGGGCCCGACAGGCTATGGCTACACCTTC.

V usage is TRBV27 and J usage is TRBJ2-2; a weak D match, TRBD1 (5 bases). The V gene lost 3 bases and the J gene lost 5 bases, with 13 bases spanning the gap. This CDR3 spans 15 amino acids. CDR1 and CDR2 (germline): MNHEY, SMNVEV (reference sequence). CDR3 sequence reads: CASSLGQGLTGELFF. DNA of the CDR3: TGTGCCAGCAGTTTGGGGCAGGGATTGACCGGGGAGCTGTTTTTT.

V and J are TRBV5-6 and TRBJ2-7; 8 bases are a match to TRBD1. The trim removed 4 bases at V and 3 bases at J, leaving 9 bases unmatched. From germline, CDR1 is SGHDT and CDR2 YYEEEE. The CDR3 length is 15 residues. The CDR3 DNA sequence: TGTGCCAGCAGCGATGGGACAGGACCAAACTACGAGCAGTACTTC. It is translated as CASSDGTGPNYEQYF.

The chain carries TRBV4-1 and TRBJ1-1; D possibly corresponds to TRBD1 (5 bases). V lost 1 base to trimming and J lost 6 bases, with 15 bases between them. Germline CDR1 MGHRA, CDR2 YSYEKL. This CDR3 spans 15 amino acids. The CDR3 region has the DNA TGCGCCAGCAGCCAAGTTGGGGACGGACTACCTGAAGCTTTCTTT. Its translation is CASSQVGDGLPEAFF.

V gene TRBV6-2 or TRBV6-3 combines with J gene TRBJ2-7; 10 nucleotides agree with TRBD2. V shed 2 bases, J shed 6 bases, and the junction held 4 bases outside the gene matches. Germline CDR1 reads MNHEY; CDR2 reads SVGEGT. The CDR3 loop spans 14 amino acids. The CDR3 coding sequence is TGTGCCAGCAGTTACCTCGAGCGGGAGGGCGAGCAGTACTTC. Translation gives CASSYLEREGEQYF.

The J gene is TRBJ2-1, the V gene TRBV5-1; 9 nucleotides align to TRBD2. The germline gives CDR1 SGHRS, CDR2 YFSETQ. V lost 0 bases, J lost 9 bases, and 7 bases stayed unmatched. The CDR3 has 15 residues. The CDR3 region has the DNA TGCGCCAGCAGCTTGGAGTTAGCGGGAGCGGTTGAGCAGTTCTTC. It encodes CASSLELAGAVEQFF.